This TCR beta chain was recorded in a study of T cell responses to AZD1222 COVID-19 vaccine. The CDR3 loop spans 16 amino acids. Germline values: CDR1 SGHTA, CDR2 FQGNSA. Trimming took 4 bases from V and 1 from J; bases not matched to a gene: 8. Study outcomes and limitations: Researchers report vaccine-associated CD4 TCRs spanning spike, with dominance at 160-218 and 743-854.

Clones were sequenced by immunoSEQ multiplex PCR, and TCRdb holds only the in-frame ones, with some missing. Among fewer than 130,000 clones listed, about 81% were seen once. Note on this clone: The antigen remains undetermined.

The gene calls are TRBV7-2 and TRBJ2-3, with 7 bases matching TRBD2. The material sequenced was peripheral blood, taken on day 0 of AZD1222 vaccination. This TCR was recovered from an adult in good health. In DNA form, the CDR3 reads TGTGCCAGCAGCTCCACTAGCGCGTGGGGCACAGATACGCAGTATTTT. Translated: CASSSTSAWGTDTQYF. Filled out from reference TRBV7-2 and TRBJ2-3, the complete variable domain reads GAGVSQSPSNKVTEKGKDVELRCDPISGHTALYWYRQSLGQGLEFLIYFQGNSAPDKSGLPSDRFSAERTGGSVSTLTIQRTQQEDSAVYLCASSSTSAWGTDTQYFGPGTRLTVL.